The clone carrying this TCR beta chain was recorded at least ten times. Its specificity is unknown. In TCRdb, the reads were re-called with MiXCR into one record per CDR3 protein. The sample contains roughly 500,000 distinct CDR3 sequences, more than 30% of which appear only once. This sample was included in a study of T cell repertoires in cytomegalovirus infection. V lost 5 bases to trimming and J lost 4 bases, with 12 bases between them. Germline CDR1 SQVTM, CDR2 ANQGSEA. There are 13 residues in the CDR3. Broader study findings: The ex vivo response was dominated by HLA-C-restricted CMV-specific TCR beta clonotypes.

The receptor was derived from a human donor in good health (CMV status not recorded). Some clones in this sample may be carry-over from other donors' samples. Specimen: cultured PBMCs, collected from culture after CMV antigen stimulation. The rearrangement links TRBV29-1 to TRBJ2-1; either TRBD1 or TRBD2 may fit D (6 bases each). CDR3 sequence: CSVQGGLYNEQFF. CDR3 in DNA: TGCAGCGTTCAAGGGGGACTTTACAATGAGCAGTTCTTC.